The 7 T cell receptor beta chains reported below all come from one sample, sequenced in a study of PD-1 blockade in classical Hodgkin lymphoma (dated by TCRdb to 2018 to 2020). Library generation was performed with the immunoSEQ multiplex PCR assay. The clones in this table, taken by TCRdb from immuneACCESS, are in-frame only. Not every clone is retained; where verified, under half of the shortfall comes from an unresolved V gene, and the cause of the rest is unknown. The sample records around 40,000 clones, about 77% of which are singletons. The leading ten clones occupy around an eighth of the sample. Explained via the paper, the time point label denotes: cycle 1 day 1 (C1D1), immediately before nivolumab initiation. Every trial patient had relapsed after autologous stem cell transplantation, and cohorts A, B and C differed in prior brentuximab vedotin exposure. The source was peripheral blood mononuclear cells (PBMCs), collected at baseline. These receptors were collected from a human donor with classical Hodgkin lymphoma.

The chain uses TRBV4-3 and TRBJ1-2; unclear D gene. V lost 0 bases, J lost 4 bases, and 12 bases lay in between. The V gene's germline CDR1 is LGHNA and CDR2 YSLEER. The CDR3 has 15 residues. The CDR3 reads CASSQEAGLGYGYTF. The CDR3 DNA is TGCGCCAGCAGCCAAGAGGCAGGCCTGGGCTATGGCTACACCTTC.

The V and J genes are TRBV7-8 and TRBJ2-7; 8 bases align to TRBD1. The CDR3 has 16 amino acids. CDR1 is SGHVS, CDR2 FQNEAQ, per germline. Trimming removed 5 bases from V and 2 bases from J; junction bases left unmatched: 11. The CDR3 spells CASSPDTGTGAYEQYF. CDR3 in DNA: TGTGCCAGCAGCCCGGACACCGGGACAGGAGCCTACGAGCAGTACTTC.

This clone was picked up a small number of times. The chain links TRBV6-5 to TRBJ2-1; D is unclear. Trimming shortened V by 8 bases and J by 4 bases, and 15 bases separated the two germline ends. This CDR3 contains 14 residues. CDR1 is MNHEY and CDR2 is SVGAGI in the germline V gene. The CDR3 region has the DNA TGTGCCAGCGGTACCGGAGCACGGTACAATGAGCAGTTCTTC. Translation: CASGTGARYNEQFF.

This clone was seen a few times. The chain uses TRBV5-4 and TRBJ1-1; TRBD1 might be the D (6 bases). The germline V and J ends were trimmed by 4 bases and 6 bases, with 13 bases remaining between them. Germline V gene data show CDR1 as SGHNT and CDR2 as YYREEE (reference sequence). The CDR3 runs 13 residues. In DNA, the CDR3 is TGTGCCAGCAGCCAACCACAGGGCTCTGAAGCTTTCTTT. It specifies CASSQPQGSEAFF.

Written as DNA, the CDR3 is TGTGCCAGCAGTCCCTATTCAGGGGCCCACCTCTCTGGGGCCAACGTCCTGACTTTC. Its translation: CASSPYSGAHLSGANVLTF. The chain carries TRBV27 and TRBJ2-6, with D tentatively TRBD1 (6 bases). The V gene lost 5 bases and the J gene lost 0 bases, with 20 bases spanning the gap. Germline V lookup: CDR1 MNHEY, CDR2 SMNVEV (reference sequence). The CDR3 runs to 19 residues. The full variable domain, its missing parts supplied by reference TRBV27 and TRBJ2-6, is EAQVTQNPRYLITVTGKKLTVTCSQNMNHEYMSWYRQDPGLGLRQIYYSMNVEVTDKGDVPEGYKVSRKEKRNFPLILESPSPNQTSLYFCASSPYSGAHLSGANVLTFGAGSRLTVL.

CDR3 DNA: TGTGCCAGCAGTTACCTGACAGGGCGCGAAGCTTTCTTT. Translated, it gives CASSYLTGREAFF. This sequence joins TRBV6-6 and TRBJ1-1; 7 bases are shared with TRBD1. The J segment lost 8 bases and the V segment lost 2 bases, leaving 5 bases of the junction unmatched. This CDR3 is built from 13 residues. Germline V gives CDR1 MNHNY, CDR2 SVGAGI (reference sequence).

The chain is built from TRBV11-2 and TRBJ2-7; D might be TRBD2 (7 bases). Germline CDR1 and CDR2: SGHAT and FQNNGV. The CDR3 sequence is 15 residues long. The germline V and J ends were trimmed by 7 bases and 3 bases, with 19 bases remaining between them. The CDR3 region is CASTNGGGRGYEQYF. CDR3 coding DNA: TGTGCCAGCACCAACGGCGGGGGCCGGGGCTACGAGCAGTACTTC.